The T cell receptor beta chain described here comes from a study of naive and memory T cell subsets. In the case of this clonotype: Antigen specificity is unknown.

CD4 T cells were positively selected, then CD8 T cells from the CD4-negative fraction. Cells stained for CD3, CD4, CD8, CD45RA and CD27 were sorted into four subsets. Study-wide points: Between naive and memory subsets, TCR abundance power law exponents differed. Possibly reflecting memory cells re-expressing CD45RA, a few larger clonotypes occurred in naive repertoires, especially CD8.

V was pared by 0 bases and J by 7 bases, with 6 bases of the junction left unmatched. Looked up from germline, CDR1 is SGHRS and CDR2 is YFSETQ. This CDR3 spans 15 amino acids. An equimolar mix of two oligonucleotides served as the beta constant-region primer for TRBC1 and TRBC2. Four rounds of PCR amplified the ligated cDNA using nested alpha and beta constant-region primers plus SP2. TCRdb reprocessed the UMI-ligation and nested PCR reads with MiXCR, giving one entry per CDR3 protein. This sample has over 130,000 distinct CDR3 sequences, with 15% to 25% found just once. The clonotype comes from a human donor in good health. This sequence joins TRBV5-1 and TRBJ1-5; 8 positions agree with TRBD1. The sequencing input was naive CD8+ T cells from blood. CDR3 region: CASSLDGQGGQPQHF. CDR3 sequence (DNA): TGCGCCAGCAGCTTGGATGGACAGGGAGGACAGCCCCAGCATTTT.